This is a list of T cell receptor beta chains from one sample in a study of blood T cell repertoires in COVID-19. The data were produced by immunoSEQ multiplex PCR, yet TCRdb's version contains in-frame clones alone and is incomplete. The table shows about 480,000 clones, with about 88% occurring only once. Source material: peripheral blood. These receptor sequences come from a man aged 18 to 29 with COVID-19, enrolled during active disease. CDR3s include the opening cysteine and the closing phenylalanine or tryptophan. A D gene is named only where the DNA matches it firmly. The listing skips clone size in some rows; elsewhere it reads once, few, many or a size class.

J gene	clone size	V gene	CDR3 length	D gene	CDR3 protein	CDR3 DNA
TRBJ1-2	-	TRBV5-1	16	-	CASSLGPGGDLYGYTF	TGCGCCAGCAGCTTGGGGCCAGGAGGGGACCTCTATGGCTACACCTTC
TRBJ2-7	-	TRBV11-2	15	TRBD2	CASRPSGAPLLEQYF	TGTGCCAGCAGGCCTAGCGGGGCCCCCCTATTGGAGCAGTACTTC
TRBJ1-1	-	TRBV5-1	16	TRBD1	CASRPTGTEGRTEAFF	TGCGCCAGCAGGCCGACAGGGACCGAGGGGAGAACTGAAGCTTTCTTT
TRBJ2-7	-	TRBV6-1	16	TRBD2	CASSETGGTSGDEQYF	TGTGCCAGCAGTGAAACCGGAGGGACTAGCGGGGACGAGCAGTACTTC
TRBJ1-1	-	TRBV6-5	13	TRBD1	CASSSGQGTEAFF	TGTGCCAGCAGTTCTGGACAGGGGACTGAAGCTTTCTTT
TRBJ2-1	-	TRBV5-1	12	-	CASSFQPGEQFF	TGCGCCAGCAGCTTCCAGCCAGGTGAGCAGTTCTTC
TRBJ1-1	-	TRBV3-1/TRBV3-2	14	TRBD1	CASSQRQGETEAFF	TGTGCCAGCAGCCAACGACAGGGAGAGACTGAAGCTTTCTTT
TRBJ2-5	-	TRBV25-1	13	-	CASSGARRETQYF	TGTGCCAGCAGTGGGGCCCGTAGAGAGACCCAGTACTTC
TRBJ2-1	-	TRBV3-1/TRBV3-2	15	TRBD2	CASSHTSGPNNEQFF	TGTGCCAGCAGCCACACTAGCGGCCCAAACAATGAGCAGTTCTTC
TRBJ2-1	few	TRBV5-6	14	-	CASSLALGRGEQFF	TGTGCCAGCAGCTTGGCACTGGGTAGGGGTGAGCAGTTCTTC
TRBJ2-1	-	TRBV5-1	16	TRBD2	CASSVSGSLSYNEQFF	TGCGCCAGCAGTGTGAGCGGGAGTTTGTCCTACAATGAGCAGTTCTTC
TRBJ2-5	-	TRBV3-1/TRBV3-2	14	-	CASSQGTTIETQYF	TGTGCCAGCAGCCAAGGCACAACCATAGAGACCCAGTACTTC
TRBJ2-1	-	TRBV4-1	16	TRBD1	CASSQDLGQGDNEQFF	TGCGCCAGCAGCCAAGATTTGGGACAGGGAGATAATGAGCAGTTCTTC
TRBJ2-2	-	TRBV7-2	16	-	CASSLGTGVRTGELFF	TGTGCCAGCAGCTTGGGTACGGGGGTGAGGACCGGGGAGCTGTTTTTT
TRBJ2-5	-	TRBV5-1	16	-	CASSQYEQVYQETQYF	TGCGCCAGCAGCCAATACGAACAGGTATACCAGGAGACCCAGTACTTC
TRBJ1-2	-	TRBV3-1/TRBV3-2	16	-	CASSQDYIFSNYGYTF	TGTGCCAGCAGCCAAGATTATATCTTCTCTAACTATGGCTACACCTTC
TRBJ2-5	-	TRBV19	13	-	CASSMGGAETQYF	TGTGCCAGTAGTATGGGGGGGGCCGAGACCCAGTACTTC
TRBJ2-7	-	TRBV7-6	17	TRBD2	CASSAGTSGSPTYEQYF	TGTGCCAGCAGCGCGGGGACTAGCGGGTCCCCGACCTACGAGCAGTACTTC
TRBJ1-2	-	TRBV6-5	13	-	CASSYSVYYGYTF	TGTGCCAGCAGTTACTCCGTGTACTATGGCTACACCTTC
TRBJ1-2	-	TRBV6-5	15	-	CASSIHQGAGYGYTF	TGTGCCAGCAGTATTCACCAGGGCGCCGGCTATGGCTACACCTTC
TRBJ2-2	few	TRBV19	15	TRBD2	CASSIGTRGTGELFF	TGTGCCAGTAGTATAGGGACTAGGGGCACCGGGGAGCTGTTTTTT
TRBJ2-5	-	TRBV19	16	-	CASSIQLSGRIETQYF	TGTGCCAGTAGTATTCAGCTTAGTGGGAGAATAGAGACCCAGTACTTC
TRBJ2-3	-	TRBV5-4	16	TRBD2	CASSLVRGGYTDTQYF	TGTGCCAGCAGCTTGGTGCGCGGGGGGTACACAGATACGCAGTATTTT
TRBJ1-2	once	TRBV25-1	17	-	CASSEQQGSYANYGYTF	TGTGCCAGCAGTGAACAACAGGGTTCGTACGCCAACTATGGCTACACCTTC
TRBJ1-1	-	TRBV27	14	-	CASSFEGVRSEAFF	TGTGCCAGCAGTTTTGAGGGGGTACGGTCGGAAGCTTTCTTT
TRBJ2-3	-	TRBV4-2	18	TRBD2	CASSQDDGGRGGTDTQYF	TGTGCCAGCAGCCAAGACGATGGCGGGAGGGGAGGCACAGATACGCAGTATTTT
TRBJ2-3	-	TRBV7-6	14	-	CASSREGGSDTQYF	TGTGCCAGCAGCCGAGAAGGAGGGTCAGATACGCAGTATTTT
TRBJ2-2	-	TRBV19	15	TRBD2	CASSTLAGGRGELFF	TGTGCCAGTAGTACACTAGCGGGAGGCCGAGGGGAGCTGTTTTTT
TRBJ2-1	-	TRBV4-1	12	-	CASSLGDNEQFF	TGCGCCAGCAGCCTGGGAGACAATGAGCAGTTCTTC
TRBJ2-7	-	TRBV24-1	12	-	CATSDLGIGQYF	TGTGCCACCAGTGATCTCGGGATAGGGCAGTACTTC
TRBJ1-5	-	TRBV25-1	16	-	CASRGNRAGSNQPQHF	TGTGCCAGCAGGGGCAACAGGGCCGGCAGCAATCAGCCCCAGCATTTT
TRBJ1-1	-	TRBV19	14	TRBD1	CASSRTGGGTEAFF	TGTGCCAGTAGTAGAACAGGGGGCGGAACTGAAGCTTTCTTT
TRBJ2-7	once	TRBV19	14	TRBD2	CASSMRLAAYEQYF	TGTGCCAGTAGTATGAGGCTAGCGGCGTACGAGCAGTACTTC
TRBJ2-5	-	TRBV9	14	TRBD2	CASSDSGIQETQYF	TGTGCCAGCAGCGATAGCGGGATCCAAGAGACCCAGTACTTC
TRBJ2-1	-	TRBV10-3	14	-	CAISESGVSNEQFF	TGTGCCATCAGTGAGTCCGGTGTTTCCAATGAGCAGTTCTTC
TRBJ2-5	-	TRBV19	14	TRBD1	CASSSRDSQETQYF	TGTGCCAGTAGTTCCCGGGACAGTCAAGAGACCCAGTACTTC
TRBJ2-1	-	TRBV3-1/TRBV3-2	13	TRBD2	CASSRTSGIKQFF	TGTGCCAGCAGTAGGACTAGCGGGATTAAGCAGTTCTTC
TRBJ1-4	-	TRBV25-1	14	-	CASSESGVPHKLFF	TGTGCCAGCAGTGAATCAGGGGTTCCGCACAAACTGTTTTTT
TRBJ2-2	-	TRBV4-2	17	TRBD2	CASSQDLAGGPIGELFF	TGTGCCAGCAGCCAAGATTTAGCGGGGGGGCCAATCGGGGAGCTGTTTTTT
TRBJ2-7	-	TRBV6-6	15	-	CASSFRDSSSYEQYF	TGTGCCAGCAGTTTCCGGGACTCGAGCTCCTACGAGCAGTACTTC
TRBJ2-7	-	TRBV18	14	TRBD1	CASSPGQSPYEQYF	TGTGCCAGCTCACCGGGACAGTCCCCCTACGAGCAGTACTTC
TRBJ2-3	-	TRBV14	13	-	CASSQVSSLSQYF	TGTGCCAGCAGCCAAGTCTCTAGCTTGTCGCAGTATTTT
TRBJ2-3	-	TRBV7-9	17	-	CASSLRILRPGTDTQYF	TGTGCCAGCAGCTTGAGGATCTTGAGACCTGGCACAGATACGCAGTATTTT
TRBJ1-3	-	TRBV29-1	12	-	CSYKSSGNTIYF	TGCAGCTACAAATCGTCTGGAAACACCATATATTTT
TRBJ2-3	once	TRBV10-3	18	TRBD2	CAISERGPSGTAVDTQYF	TGTGCCATCAGTGAGAGAGGACCTAGCGGGACCGCCGTGGATACGCAGTATTTT
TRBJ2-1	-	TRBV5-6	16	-	CASSFGGAAAYNEQFF	TGTGCCAGCAGCTTTGGGGGGGCGGCTGCCTACAATGAGCAGTTCTTC
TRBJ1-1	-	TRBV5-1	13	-	CASSLVMNTEAFF	TGCGCCAGCAGCTTGGTAATGAACACTGAAGCTTTCTTT
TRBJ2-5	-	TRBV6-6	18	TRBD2	CASSPMPFSGESQETQYF	TGTGCCAGCAGTCCCATGCCCTTTAGCGGGGAGTCTCAAGAGACCCAGTACTTC
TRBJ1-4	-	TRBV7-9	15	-	CASSSALATNEKLFF	TGTGCCAGCAGCTCCGCGTTAGCAACTAATGAAAAACTGTTTTTT
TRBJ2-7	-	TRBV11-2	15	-	CASSLIREKPYEQYF	TGTGCCAGCAGCTTAATCCGGGAGAAGCCCTACGAGCAGTACTTC
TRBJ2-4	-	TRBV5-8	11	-	CASSLAAVQYF	TGTGCCAGCAGCTTAGCGGCCGTTCAGTACTTC
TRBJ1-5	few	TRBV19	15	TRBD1	CASSLGQGGYQPQHF	TGTGCCAGTAGTCTTGGACAGGGGGGATATCAGCCCCAGCATTTT
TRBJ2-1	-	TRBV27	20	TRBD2	CASSLSRGLAGAGTYNEQFF	TGTGCCAGCAGTTTATCGAGGGGACTAGCGGGAGCAGGCACCTACAATGAGCAGTTCTTC
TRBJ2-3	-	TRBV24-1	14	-	CATSGGGAVDTQYF	TGTGCCACCAGCGGCGGAGGGGCGGTAGATACGCAGTATTTT
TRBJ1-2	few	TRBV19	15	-	CASSWTASSIDGYTF	TGTGCCAGTAGTTGGACAGCCTCCTCCATTGATGGCTACACCTTC
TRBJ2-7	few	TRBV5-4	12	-	CASSSGRYEQYF	TGTGCCAGCAGCTCAGGGCGGTACGAGCAGTACTTC
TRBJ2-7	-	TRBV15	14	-	CATSREIGAYEQYF	TGTGCCACCAGCAGAGAGATAGGGGCTTACGAGCAGTACTTC